The rows below give T cell receptor beta chains drawn from one sample of a study of blood T cell repertoires in COVID-19. The method was immunoSEQ multiplex PCR; TCRdb's version includes in-frame clones alone and lacks a portion of them. The data show around 19,000 clones, about 88% seen once. Sequenced material: peripheral blood. The origin of the receptors is a human donor in a cohort sampled during active COVID-19. Each CDR3 is given with its conserved first and last residue. D genes are given only for firm matches. The size entry is marked missing in some rows and otherwise reads once, few, many or a size class.

>TRBJ1-3|TRBV30|-|-
TGTGCCTTAACCTCGAATGGACAGCCCGGAAACACCATATATTTT
CALTSNGQPGNTIYF
>TRBJ2-2|TRBV7-9|TRBD1|-
TGTGCCAGCAGCCCCCAAATCGGTGGGACAGGGGGCACCGGGGAGCTGTTTTTT
CASSPQIGGTGGTGELFF
>TRBJ1-3|TRBV27|-|-
TGTGCCAGCAGAGGAGGAATCACGGGAAACACCATATATTTT
CASRGGITGNTIYF
>TRBJ1-4|TRBV5-5|-|-
TGTGCCAGCAGCCCCACAGGGTTGACTAATGAAAAACTGTTTTTT
CASSPTGLTNEKLFF
>TRBJ2-1|TRBV11-3|-|-
TGTGCCAGCAGCCCTAGTCCAGGGGAGAGCAACAATGAGCAGTTCTTC
CASSPSPGESNNEQFF
>TRBJ1-1|TRBV19|-|-
TGTGCCAGTAGTATGAGGATAGGTTGGGGGGGCGAGAACACTGAAGCTTTCTTT
CASSMRIGWGGENTEAFF
>TRBJ1-4|TRBV19|TRBD1|-
TGTGCCAGTACTCTGACAGGGTATGGCGAAAAACTGTTTTTT
CASTLTGYGEKLFF
>TRBJ2-3|TRBV5-6|-|-
TGTGCCAGCAGCTTAAAAACCGGGTCCCGCACAGATACGCAGTATTTT
CASSLKTGSRTDTQYF
>TRBJ1-3|TRBV5-1|TRBD1|-
TGCGCCAGCAGCCACAGGGGGGGCTCTGGAAACACCATATATTTT
CASSHRGGSGNTIYF
>TRBJ2-7|TRBV2|TRBD2|-
TGTGCCAGCAGTGAAATAGCGGGAGCTGGAGAGCAGTACTTC
CASSEIAGAGEQYF
>TRBJ2-7|TRBV7-8|-|once
TGTGCCAGCAGCTTAGGGACAGAATTCTTGCAGTACTTC
CASSLGTEFLQYF
>TRBJ1-1|TRBV15|-|once
TGTGCCACCAGCCGTGGAGGCATGAACACTGAAGCTTTCTTT
CATSRGGMNTEAFF
>TRBJ1-5|TRBV15|TRBD1|-
TGTGCCACCAGCAGCGGACAGGGAGGGATCGGGTCCGCCCAGCATTTT
CATSSGQGGIGSAQHF
>TRBJ2-5|TRBV2|-|few
TGTGCCGTGGTTGTTGACAGGCCGACGCCTGGGGAGACCCAGTACTTC
CAVVVDRPTPGETQYF
>TRBJ2-3|TRBV19|TRBD2|-
TGTGCCAGTAGTATAGAGAGTCAAGCGGGAAAGTATGATACGCAGTATTTT
CASSIESQAGKYDTQYF
>TRBJ2-1|TRBV6-2/TRBV6-3|TRBD2|-
TGTGCCAGCAGTTCCGGAAGCGGACTAGCGGGACCGAGCTCCTACAATGAGCAGTTCTTC
CASSSGSGLAGPSSYNEQFF
>TRBJ2-1|TRBV7-2|TRBD2|-
TGTGCCAGCAGCTTAGAGGGGTCTAGCGGGAGCAATGAGCAGTTCTTC
CASSLEGSSGSNEQFF
>TRBJ1-2|TRBV3-1/TRBV3-2|-|-
TGTGCCAGCAGCCAAGGGAGGGGTGGGAACTATGGCTACACCTTC
CASSQGRGGNYGYTF
>TRBJ1-1|TRBV19|-|-
TGTGCCAGTAGTATAAACACAGGGTTGAACACTGAAGCTTTCTTT
CASSINTGLNTEAFF
>TRBJ2-3|TRBV7-2|TRBD2|-
TGTGCCAGCAGCTTAGATAGGACTAGCGGGAGGCATCAGTATTTT
CASSLDRTSGRHQYF
>TRBJ2-1|TRBV5-1|TRBD1|-
TGCGCCAGCAGCGGCTCCGGGACAGGGTCCTACAATGAGCAGTTCTTC
CASSGSGTGSYNEQFF
>TRBJ2-3|TRBV19|-|once
TGTGCCAGTAGTACCCGACAGAGGGATACGCAGTATTTT
CASSTRQRDTQYF
>TRBJ2-3|TRBV5-6|TRBD1|-
TGTGCCAGCAGCTTGCACAGGGGGCGCACAGATACGCAGTATTTT
CASSLHRGRTDTQYF
>TRBJ2-1|TRBV2|TRBD1|-
TGTGCCAGCAGTCGGGACAGGGGGCGAGATGAGCAGTTCTTC
CASSRDRGRDEQFF
>TRBJ2-3|TRBV5-1|-|few
TGCGCCAGCAGCTTGGGGACTCCTTTAGATACGCAGTATTTT
CASSLGTPLDTQYF
>TRBJ1-5|TRBV28|TRBD1|-
TGTGCCAGCCGTAGGGGACAGGGGGATAGGCAGCCCCAGCATTTT
CASRRGQGDRQPQHF
>TRBJ1-6|TRBV5-1|TRBD1|-
TGCGCCAGCAGCTTGATGACAGGGACGGGTTCACCCCTCCACTTT
CASSLMTGTGSPLHF
>TRBJ1-1|TRBV7-8|-|once
TGTGCCAGCAGCAAAGATCAGGGGAACACTGAAGCTTTCTTT
CASSKDQGNTEAFF
>TRBJ2-5|TRBV7-6|TRBD2|-
TGTGCCAGCAGCTTAGCTACTAGCGGGAGTGGGGAGACCCAGTACTTC
CASSLATSGSGETQYF
>TRBJ2-3|TRBV4-1|TRBD2|-
TGCGCCAGCAGCCAAGGCGCCGGGTCGGGCGGGAGGGCCCTGCGGGCAGATACGCAGTATTTT
CASSQGAGSGGRALRADTQYF
>TRBJ1-4|TRBV5-8|-|-
TGTGCCAGCAGCTTGCAGGGGCTGACTAATGAAAAACTGTTTTTT
CASSLQGLTNEKLFF
>TRBJ2-2|TRBV9|TRBD1|-
TGTGCCAGCAGCGTCGAGACAGGGGACACCGGGGAGCTGTTTTTT
CASSVETGDTGELFF
>TRBJ1-2|TRBV10-3|-|-
TGTGCCATCAGTGAGATCGGGTTTGAGAGTGGCTACACCTTC
CAISEIGFESGYTF
>TRBJ2-4|TRBV5-1|TRBD1|-
TGCGCCAGCAGCCCCCGGGACAGCCTGACGGGCAAAAACATTCAGTACTTC
CASSPRDSLTGKNIQYF
>TRBJ2-3|TRBV3-1/TRBV3-2|TRBD2|once
TGTGCCAGCAGCCAACTAGCGGGAGGTCCAGATACGCAGTATTTT
CASSQLAGGPDTQYF
>TRBJ2-7|TRBV24-1|-|once
TGTGCCACCAGTGATTTCGGAACAGGGAGCTACGAGCAGTACTTC
CATSDFGTGSYEQYF
>TRBJ2-7|TRBV18|TRBD2|-
TGTGCCAGCTCACCACCTACGAGCGGGAGGATATTCTACGAGCAGTACTTC
CASSPPTSGRIFYEQYF
>TRBJ2-7|TRBV7-8|TRBD1|-
TGTGCCAGCAGCTTTGGTACAGGGGGCTGGGAGCAGTACTTC
CASSFGTGGWEQYF
>TRBJ2-1|TRBV30|TRBD2|-
TGTGCCTGGAGTGTAACTAGCGGGGACTACAATGAGCAGTTCTTC
CAWSVTSGDYNEQFF
>TRBJ2-3|TRBV5-1|TRBD2|-
TGCGCCAGCAGCCTAGGGACTAGCGGGAGGGGAGTCACAGATACGCAGTATTTT
CASSLGTSGRGVTDTQYF
>TRBJ2-7|TRBV27|TRBD2|once
TGTGCCAGCAGTCCACCCCAGAGCGGGAGGTTATACGAGCAGTACTTC
CASSPPQSGRLYEQYF
>TRBJ1-2|TRBV11-2|TRBD1|-
TGTGCCAGCAGCTACACAGGGGTCCCCGTCCTTGGCTACACCTTC
CASSYTGVPVLGYTF
>TRBJ1-5|TRBV30|TRBD1|-
TGTGCCTGGAGTGTACAGGGGGTGGGTGATCAGCCCCAGCATTTT
CAWSVQGVGDQPQHF
>TRBJ2-7|TRBV7-2|-|few
TGTGCCAGCAGCCCCGACACTCCGGCCTACGAGCAGTACTTC
CASSPDTPAYEQYF
>TRBJ1-4|TRBV7-9|-|-
TGTGCCAGCAGCCTACGCCCAGGCAATGAAAAACTGTTTTTT
CASSLRPGNEKLFF